The 27 T cell receptor beta chains listed next were all sequenced from one sample in a study of blood T cells in healthy people across ages. Primers used in a second PCR of roughly 6 to 11 cycles were a sample-barcoded 5' primer and a J-beta primer mix. One entry per CDR3 protein results from TCRdb running MiXCR on the 5' RACE reads. In the table there are 1.5 million to 2 million distinct CDR3 sequences, 30% to 40% of which are singletons. The sequenced material came from blood. Every receptor here comes from a woman aged 30 to 39 in good health.

V gene TRBV7-2 combines with J gene TRBJ2-1, with D possibly matching TRBD2 (6 bases). The CDR3 is 15 residues long. The ends were cut back, 5 bases at V and 0 bases at J, with 11 bases in the middle. The V gene's germline CDR1 is SGHTA and CDR2 FQGNSA. The CDR3 nucleotides are TGTGCCAGCAGCCCGAGCGGGCCCTCCTACAATGAGCAGTTCTTC. Its translation: CASSPSGPSYNEQFF. Looking up the rest from reference TRBV7-2 and TRBJ2-1 gives the full variable domain: GAGVSQSPSNKVTEKGKDVELRCDPISGHTALYWYRQSLGQGLEFLIYFQGNSAPDKSGLPSDRFSAERTGGSVSTLTIQRTQQEDSAVYLCASSPSGPSYNEQFFGPGTRLTVL.

This clonotype came up a few times. The chain links TRBV27 to TRBJ2-7; D tentatively fits TRBD1 or TRBD2 (5 bases each). Looked up from germline, CDR1 is MNHEY and CDR2 is SMNVEV (reference sequence). The CDR3 loop spans 16 amino acids. V was clipped by 5 bases and J by 2 bases, with 19 bases between them. This CDR3 is CASSTNQGTAAYEQYF. CDR3 in DNA: TGTGCCAGCAGTACCAACCAAGGGACCGCCGCCTACGAGCAGTACTTC.

The sample holds a few counts of this clonotype. This CDR3 is CASSHLVAGGRYEQYF. The CDR3 DNA reads as TGTGCCAGCAGCCACCTAGTAGCGGGAGGGCGGTACGAGCAGTACTTC. This chain joins TRBV3-1 and TRBJ2-7; TRBD2 agrees at 11 bases. The germline gives CDR1 LGHDT, CDR2 YNNKEL (reference sequence). The CDR3 is made up of 16 amino acids. V trimming: 3 bases; J trimming: 4 bases; junction bases outside the gene matches: 8.

The chain couples TRBV4-1 to TRBJ2-3; possibly TRBD1 for D (6 bases). The V gene's germline CDR1 is MGHRA and CDR2 YSYEKL. Between the trimmed V and J ends, which lost 7 bases and 0 bases, there was a span of 11 bases. This CDR3 region has 14 residues. CDR3 region: CASNRAMSTDTQYF. CDR3 nucleotide sequence: TGCGCCAGCAACAGGGCTATGAGCACAGATACGCAGTATTTT.

The J gene is TRBJ2-4, the V gene TRBV5-6; the match to TRBD2 covers 9 bases. This CDR3 is built from 16 residues. Germline V gene lookup returns CDR1 SGHDT and CDR2 YYEEEE. V dropped 0 bases and J dropped 2; count of bases not matched to a gene: 3. CDR3 sequence reads: CASSLGLADPKNIQYF. CDR3 DNA sequence: TGTGCCAGCAGCTTGGGACTAGCGGACCCCAAAAACATTCAGTACTTC.

This clonotype has a handful of counts. The chain recombines TRBV2 with TRBJ2-7; 10 positions match TRBD2. This CDR3 region has 14 residues. V was clipped by 9 bases and J by 4 bases; unmatched bases: 9. CDR1 SNHLY and CDR2 FYNNEI come from the germline V gene. CDR3 DNA sequence: TGTGCCAGTCAGAGACTAGCGGGTACTTACGAGCAGTACTTC. Translating it yields CASQRLAGTYEQYF.

There are a few counts of this clonotype. The gene calls are TRBV3-1 and TRBJ1-1; D gene ambiguous. Germline V lookup: CDR1 LGHDT, CDR2 YNNKEL (reference sequence). The CDR3 contains 13 residues. Trimming removed 5 bases at V and 1 base at J, with 8 bases between. This CDR3 is CASSSQRNTEAFF. The CDR3 DNA sequence: TGTGCCAGCAGCTCACAGAGGAACACTGAAGCTTTCTTT.

Concerning this clonotype itself: This may be a read error: a much more frequent sequence differs by one nucleotide. The chain has TRBV5-6 and TRBJ1-5, with TRBD1 matching over 8 bases. This CDR3 region has 16 residues. Germline V gene sequence: CDR1 SGHDT, CDR2 YYEEEE. V was clipped by 0 bases and J by 1 base; unmatched bases: 3. This CDR3 is CASSLGQGRSNQPQHF. The CDR3 bases are TGTGCCAGCAGCTTGGGACAGGGGAGAAGCAATCAGCCCCAGCATTTT.

The chain couples TRBV12-3 or TRBV12-4 to TRBJ1-4; maybe TRBD1 (6 bases). The CDR3 has 14 residues. Trimming left V 6 bases short and J 4 bases short, with 12 bases between. CDR3 nucleotide sequence: TGTGCCAGCAGCTCAGGGGTTCTTAATGAAAAACTGTTTTTT. The encoded protein is CASSSGVLNEKLFF.

The chain has TRBV20-1 and TRBJ2-3; weak D call: TRBD2 (6 bases). The CDR3 consists of 15 residues. Germline CDR1 reads DFQATT; CDR2 reads SNEGSKA (reference sequence). V lost 4 bases and J lost 2, with 16 bases in between. The CDR3 nucleotides read TGCAGTGCTACCAGGGACTCGGACAACACAGATACGCAGTATTTT. Translated: CSATRDSDNTDTQYF.

This sequence joins TRBV7-6 and TRBJ1-1; no firm D call. The CDR3 has 13 residues. Trimming shortened V by 1 base and J by 7 bases, and 10 bases separated the two germline ends. Germline loops: CDR1 SGHVS, CDR2 FNYEAQ. CDR3 protein: CASSLEGRREAFF. The CDR3 DNA reads TGTGCCAGCAGCTTAGAGGGTAGGCGTGAAGCTTTCTTT.

This clonotype showed up just a few times. The genes are TRBV5-1 and TRBJ2-1; possibly TRBD1 for D (7 bases). This CDR3 has 15 amino acids. From germline, CDR1 is SGHRS and CDR2 YFSETQ. With 4 bases removed from V and 7 bases from J, the gap between germline ends came to 18 bases. The CDR3 protein is CASSLTGEARNEQFF. CDR3 coding DNA: TGCGCCAGCAGCCTCACAGGGGAGGCCCGAAATGAGCAGTTCTTC.

This rearrangement joins TRBV6-1 to TRBJ1-5; D gene ambiguous. The CDR3 loop spans 13 amino acids. With 4 bases removed from V and 7 bases from J, the gap between germline ends came to 11 bases. Germline V CDR1 and CDR2: MNHNS, SASEGT. CDR3 protein: CASSVTEVQPQHF. The DNA for the CDR3 is TGTGCCAGCAGTGTAACAGAAGTGCAGCCCCAGCATTTT.

As regards this clonotype: The junction and the germline gene differ at one end; a read error may be behind it. The chain uses TRBV3-1 and TRBJ2-5; weak D call: TRBD2 (6 bases). There are 13 residues in the CDR3. Germline values: CDR1 LGHDT, CDR2 YNNKEL (reference sequence). CDR3 region: CAGSHGRRETQYF. The CDR3 DNA reads as TGTGCCGGCAGCCACGGGAGAAGAGAGACCCAGTACTTC.

This chain connects TRBV7-9 to TRBJ2-3; D is perhaps TRBD1 or TRBD2 (5 bases each). V dropped 4 bases and J dropped 0 bases, with 14 bases sitting between them. The germline V gene encodes CDR1 SEHNR and CDR2 FQNEAQ (reference sequence). This CDR3 spans 16 amino acids. The CDR3 DNA reads as TGTGCCAGCAGCTCCCCCCGGGGACCTAGCACAGATACGCAGTATTTT. Its translation: CASSSPRGPSTDTQYF.

The sample holds many counts of this clonotype. The chain links TRBV5-1 to TRBJ2-5, with D tentatively TRBD2 (5 bases). Trimming left V 0 bases short and J 3 bases short, with 9 bases between. The CDR3 extends over 14 amino acids. Germline V gene data show CDR1 as SGHRS and CDR2 as YFSETQ. For the CDR3, the DNA is TGCGCCAGCAGCTTGGGTGGACTCAAAGAGACCCAGTACTTC. Protein sequence: CASSLGGLKETQYF.

About this clonotype itself: One junction end does not reproduce the germline sequence, and a read error may be involved. The gene calls are TRBV20-1 and TRBJ1-3; 11 bases agree with TRBD1. From germline, CDR1 is DFQATT and CDR2 SNEGSKA (reference sequence). The length of the CDR3 is 14 residues. CDR3 sequence reads: CNARGQGAGNTIYF. The CDR3 DNA sequence: TGCAATGCTAGGGGACAGGGGGCTGGAAACACCATATATTTT.

The rearrangement links TRBV2 to TRBJ2-1, with D possibly TRBD1 on 6 matching bases. V was shortened by 4 bases and J by 6 bases, with 16 bases between the two germline ends. CDR1 is SNHLY and CDR2 is FYNNEI in the germline V gene. This CDR3 spans 15 amino acids. CDR3: CASSAWQGRSNEQFF. The DNA of the CDR3 is TGTGCCAGCAGTGCCTGGCAGGGGCGCTCCAATGAGCAGTTCTTC.

This clonotype was seen more than once but under ten times. The CDR3 DNA sequence: TGTGCCAGCAGCCAAGCTAAAGGAGTCTACACCTTC. Amino acid sequence: CASSQAKGVYTF. This chain uses TRBV7-9 with TRBJ1-2; D uncertain. Trimming stripped 5 bases from V and 10 bases from J, with 14 bases between. Per the germline V gene, CDR1 is SEHNR and CDR2 is FQNEAQ (reference sequence). The CDR3 is 12 residues long.

The chain joins TRBV10-3 to TRBJ2-1; 10 nucleotides align to TRBD1. The CDR3 contains 18 residues. CDR1 is ENHRY and CDR2 is SYGVKD in the germline V gene. V was clipped by 6 bases and J by 4 bases; unmatched bases: 15. The CDR3 DNA reads TGTGCCATCAGCCCGGGACAGGGGACGGGTAGCCCTTACAATGAGCAGTTCTTC. This gives the protein CAISPGQGTGSPYNEQFF.

This clonotype was seen a few times. This chain connects TRBV18 to TRBJ2-3; D unresolved. Germline values: CDR1 KGHSH, CDR2 LQKENI. Trimming stripped 6 bases from V and 4 bases from J, with 17 bases between. There are 15 residues in the CDR3. The CDR3 nucleotides are TGTGCCAGCTCCATTACTCACTCAGAGGCAGATACGCAGTATTTT. Residues: CASSITHSEADTQYF. Combining the CDR3 with reference TRBV18 and TRBJ2-3 gives the whole variable domain NAGVMQNPRHLVRRRGQEARLRCSPMKGHSHVYWYRQLPEEGLKFMVYLQKENIIDESGMPKERFSAEFPKEGPSILRIQQVVRGDSAAYFCASSITHSEADTQYFGPGTRLTVL.

This clonotype came up a few times. The genes are TRBV5-1 and TRBJ1-2, with D uncertain. The CDR3 spans 14 residues. V was trimmed by 0 bases and J by 0 bases, leaving 6 bases between them. Germline V CDR1 and CDR2: SGHRS, YFSETQ. The CDR3 bases are TGCGCCAGCAGCTTGGATCCAGCTAACTATGGCTACACCTTC. Its protein is CASSLDPANYGYTF.

Concerning this clonotype itself: A much larger clone differs by one base, so this may be a read error. V is TRBV7-2 and J is TRBJ1-5; D is unresolved. Between the trimmed V and J ends, which lost 2 bases and 0 bases, there was a span of 2 bases. The CDR3 spans 13 residues. Germline V gives CDR1 SGHTA, CDR2 FQGNSA. CDR3 DNA: TGTGCCAGCAGCTTAATTAGCAATCAGCCCCAGCATTTT. Protein: CASSLISNQPQHF.

This clonotype was observed a handful of times. This chain joins TRBV10-3 and TRBJ1-2; no clear D. Deletions cut 7 bases from V and 2 bases from J, with 11 bases between. Germline CDR1 ENHRY, CDR2 SYGVKD. The CDR3 extends over 13 amino acids. The CDR3 region is CAINSGSNYGYTF. The DNA of the CDR3 is TGTGCCATCAACAGCGGTAGCAACTATGGCTACACCTTC.

The table lists this clonotype with many counts. The chain recombines TRBV4-2 with TRBJ2-5; TRBD1 agrees at 8 bases. Trimming at V came to 1 base and at J to 5 bases, leaving 6 bases not matched to a gene. CDR3 length: 15 residues. Per the germline V gene, CDR1 is LGHNA and CDR2 is YNFKEQ. The CDR3 DNA reads TGTGCCAGCAGCCAAGTCGAGCAGGGGGCGGAGACCCAGTACTTC. Translated, it gives CASSQVEQGAETQYF.

The rearrangement joins TRBV28 to TRBJ2-7; 7 bases fit TRBD1. This CDR3 is 15 amino acids long. CDR1 MDHEN and CDR2 SYDVKM come from the germline V gene. Germline trimming cut 4 bases from V and 3 bases from J; bases unmatched to any gene: 9. The CDR3 DNA reads as TGTGCCAGCAGTTCGGGACAGAGGGCTTACTACGAGCAGTACTTC. It yields the protein CASSSGQRAYYEQYF.

This clonotype was recorded a few times. This chain uses TRBV28 with TRBJ2-1; 11 bases are a match to TRBD1. The CDR3 runs to 15 residues. CDR1 is MDHEN and CDR2 is SYDVKM in the germline V gene. V was pared by 6 bases and J by 5 bases, with 6 bases of the junction left unmatched. The CDR3 protein is CASRSPGQGDNEQFF. CDR3 sequence (DNA): TGTGCCAGCAGATCCCCGGGACAGGGGGACAATGAGCAGTTCTTC.